This record concerns one T cell receptor (beta chain) sequence. This receptor's antigen is unknown. No base quality values were provided; no much bigger clone lies one nucleotide off. The library was generated by the immunoSEQ multiplex PCR assay. A mixture of 60 forward primers for TCR Vbeta segments and 13 reverse primers for TCR Jbeta segments was used in the multiplex PCR. The CDR3 region of rearranged TCR beta genes was amplified from genomic DNA by a multiplex PCR assay. Amplified TCR beta libraries were sequenced as 87-base-pair reads on the Illumina HiSeq System. The authors' pipeline ran thus. In a later analysis, 80 million or so unique TCR beta chains were counted across the roughly 700 repertoires, and approximately 11 million of these chains were shared by at least two donors. To remove PCR and sequencing errors, raw reads were error-corrected and collapsed into unique sequences using a nearest-neighbor algorithm that merged closely related sequences. Alignment of CDR3 sequences to IMGT reference sequences was used to assign V, D and J gene segments. For a sequence to be retained, a match of at least six nucleotides to both a V gene segment and a J gene segment was required. Rearrangements were classified as productive when the CDR3 lacked stop codons and remained in frame with V and J, and all other rearrangements were classified as non-productive. Following IMGT convention, CDR3 was defined as the stretch from the second conserved V-encoded cysteine up to the conserved J-encoded phenylalanine. In an earlier analysis of around 540 of the donors, sequences lacking an unambiguous match to a single V gene segment were excluded. In an earlier analysis of approximately 590 of the donors, V segments were called functional above 56.7% productive rearrangements and were called segregating when the between-donor standard deviation exceeded 5%. A statistical classification framework was developed to diagnose cytomegalovirus status using the catalog of TCR beta chain sequences. In a later analysis, V and J genes were assigned by comparing TCR nucleotide sequences against IMGT/GENE-DB human TR gene sequences. In a later analysis, CDR3 sequences and most-parsimonious VDJ recombination scenarios were assigned using the TCRdist pipeline. In a later analysis, every TCR beta chain was defined by the combination of its CDR3 amino acid sequence and its V-gene family, and reads without a unique V-gene family were dropped. To address suspected cross-contamination and a sequencing artifact, a later analysis removed a few hundred highly shared, low-generation-probability nucleotide sequences. For each public chain, a later analysis derived a clonal expansion index from normalized ranks of inferred template counts within each repertoire. In a later analysis, generation probabilities were computed with a VDJ recombination model fitted to out-of-frame rearrangements, and the resulting probabilities were checked against IGoR. Hypergeometric tests were used in a later analysis to score TCR-TCR, TCR-HLA and TCR-CMV co-occurrence, with a repertoire-size bias correction applied to the TCR pairs. In a later analysis, false discovery rates were estimated by permuting HLA or CMV assignments 20 times. A later analysis grouped co-occurring TCRs with DBSCAN, adding TCRdist sequence similarity when clustering within HLA-allele-positive subsets. Repertoires with fewer than 30,000 or more than 120,000 public chains were left out of co-occurrence clustering, as were a handful of repertoires with anomalous nucleotide sharing. TCRdb holds this immuneACCESS table with in-frame rearrangements only. Some clones are missing; in checked studies, unresolved V genes explain under half, and the rest has no known cause. V and J calls and clone size come straight from that table; D and trimming were deduced from the DNA. The sample contains some 140,000 clones, 65% to 80% of them found a single time. Less than 3.5% of the sample is taken by the ten largest.

The data stem from a study of cytomegalovirus exposure and HLA in healthy donors (dated by TCRdb to 2017 to 2019). Some background on the complete study: An earlier analysis of some 500 of the donors reported 250 to 300 Gb of sequence data and roughly 100 million unique TCR beta sequences from approximately 180 million T cells. Roughly 300 gigabases of sequencing data and roughly 80 million unique TCR sequences made up an early release that covered roughly 670 HLA-typed donors. The genetic ancestry cluster associated with self-reported Caucasian donors included about 81% of the roughly 380 genotyped donors. The study aimed to test whether signatures of past pathogen exposure could be identified by cataloging public T cell receptors. The study profiled the T cell repertoires of 500 to 800 subjects by immunosequencing and related them to cytomegalovirus serostatus. Besides the first cohort of around 670 subjects, a separate validation cohort made up of 95 to 150 different subjects was used. The study combined high-throughput TCR immunosequencing, statistical association of individual TCRs with disease status, and machine learning to predict cytomegalovirus infection status. To study patterns of TCR occurrence, a later analysis re-analyzed previously published TCR beta repertoires from 650 to 750 donors and added high-resolution HLA genotyping. Rather than using new phenotypic data, the later analysis identified candidate immune exposures from TCR beta sequences and from how often those sequences occurred across donors. To decide whether each TCR beta V gene segment behaved as functional or pseudogenic, an earlier analysis of fewer than 750 of the donors relied on high-throughput TCR beta sequencing. Donor age, sex, ethnicity and CMV serostatus were collected together with the repertoire data. A later genetic analysis used genome-wide SNP genotypes for 398 of the 666 donors, treating that subset as a discovery cohort. All discovery cohort repertoires had been generated on a single sequencing platform. HLA typing covered class I and class II loci at four-digit resolution. The number of typed donors differed by locus: about 620-640 for A, B, C, DRB1 and DQB1; some 500 for DQA1; approximately 610 for DPA1; and roughly 470 for DPB1. Four or five DR-DQ haplotypes were treated as single units for association and clustering because of strong linkage in the cohort. On average, 235,054 unique TCR beta nucleotide sequences were sequenced per donor among a few hundred genotyped donors of the cohort, with approximately 18% of those sequences being non-productive. What the authors observed across the whole study: Compared with the approximately 700-donor mean, donors in an Asian-associated ancestry cluster had fewer N-insertions in productive TCRs, according to a later genetic analysis. A cluster of highly shared sequence variants was judged likely to be a technical artifact of the sequencing pipeline. Because HLA typing was missing for some donors at each locus, association tests included only the typed subset. In a later analysis, HLA-associated TCR beta chains were found to be more clonally expanded and to have lower generation probabilities than equally common non-associated chains. A later analysis reported that several top co-occurrence clusters appeared linked to parvovirus B19, influenza, CMV and Epstein-Barr virus. Strong co-occurrence of HLA alleles, especially DR and DQ, made assigning TCR associations to individual alleles difficult. While some public TCRs were present in many individuals, most TCR sequences turned up only very rarely across donors. The study gave a list of around 170 TCR beta chains associated with cytomegalovirus. Some IMGT-functional V segments, including TRBV6-2 and TRBV6-3, could not be distinguished by the 87-base-pair reads and were therefore excluded. Cytomegalovirus status was reported to be diagnosed by the classifier with high specificity and sensitivity in both the original and validation cohorts. Presence/absence analyses assumed roughly uniform sequencing depth across donors, an assumption that may not hold. Only TCR beta chains were sequenced in this cohort, and the absence of alpha or paired-chain data limited detectable features. At a false discovery rate of 0.05, a later analysis linked some 18,000 TCR beta sequences to specific HLA alleles. A further reported finding was that TCR beta sequences accurately predicted the HLA-A and HLA-B alleles for most subjects in the first cohort. Correlated functional status among segregating V segments might be attributable to linkage disequilibrium, but an unknown experimental factor could not be ruled out. In an earlier analysis of several hundred of the donors, most TCR beta V segments were observed in productive rearrangements about 87% or about 30% of the time, broadly matching IMGT annotations. The authors suggested that the approach could potentially be extended to other disease states and immunological phenotypes. An association between a missense DCLRE1C variant and V-gene and J-gene trimming of TCR beta chains was found in a later genetic analysis and replicated in an independent cohort. In vitro tests confirmed that a few of the cytomegalovirus-associated TCR beta chains recognize cytomegalovirus antigens. Because counts were too low, more than 15 rarely observed V segments, including chromosome 9 orphons, were excluded from the earlier analysis of around 640 of the donors. The only immune exposure information available for the cohort was CMV serostatus. Most CMV-associated TCR beta chains appeared to be HLA-restricted in a later analysis, and the HLA associations seemed to be driven largely by CMV exposure. A later analysis found that TCR association rates varied across HLA loci, with DRB1 alleles showing the most associated TCRs and HLA-C alleles the fewest.

The cohort comprised approximately 700 healthy bone marrow donors. At the time of sampling, every cohort member was nominally healthy, though immune exposures that went unrecorded were likely present. The donor tested CMV seronegative and was one of the 352 seronegative cohort members. A peripheral blood sample was collected from each donor, and TCR beta sequencing was performed on peripheral blood mononuclear cells. The Qiagen DNeasy Blood Extraction Kit was used to extract genomic DNA from the blood cell samples. The germline V gene supplies CDR1 MNHEY and CDR2 SVGAGI. At the junction V is shortened by 6 bases and J by 2 bases, with 11 bases in between. The CDR3 contains 13 residues, cysteine and phenylalanine counted. Just CDR3 DNA is preserved here, 39 bases in frame from base 1.

The chain joins TRBV6-5 to TRBJ2-7; matching of 6 bases hints at TRBD1 as the D gene. Material: PBMCs. This sequence originates from a man younger than 30 in good health and CMV-seronegative. The nucleotides read TGTGCCAGCAGGGGGACACGGCCCTACGAGCAGTACTTC. This is translated as CASRGTRPYEQYF.